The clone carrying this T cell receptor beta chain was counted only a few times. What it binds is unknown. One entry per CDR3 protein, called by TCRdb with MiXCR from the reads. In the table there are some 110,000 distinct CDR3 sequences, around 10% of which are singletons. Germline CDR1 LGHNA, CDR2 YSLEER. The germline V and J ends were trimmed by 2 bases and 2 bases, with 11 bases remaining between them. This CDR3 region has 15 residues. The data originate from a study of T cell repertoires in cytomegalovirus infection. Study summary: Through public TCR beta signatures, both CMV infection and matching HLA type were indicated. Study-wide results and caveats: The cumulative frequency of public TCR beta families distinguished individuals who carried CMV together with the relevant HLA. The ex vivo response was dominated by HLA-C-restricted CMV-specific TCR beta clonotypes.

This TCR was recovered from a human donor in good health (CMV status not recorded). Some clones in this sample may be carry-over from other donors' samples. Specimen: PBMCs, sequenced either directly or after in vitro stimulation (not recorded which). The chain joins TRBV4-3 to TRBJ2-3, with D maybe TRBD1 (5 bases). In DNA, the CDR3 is TGCGCCAGCAGCCAATACTCAGGGCCCACAGATACGCAGTATTTT. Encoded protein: CASSQYSGPTDTQYF.